The 25 T cell receptor beta chains reported below all come from one sample, sequenced in a study of CD8 T cells in Susac syndrome. RNA, at about 0.45 to 1 ug, was reverse transcribed with random hexamers. TCRdb fed the immunoSEQ multiplex PCR reads into MiXCR, producing one record per CDR3 protein. The sample consists of around 71,000 distinct CDR3 sequences, over 95% of them appearing once. Sequencing was carried out using CD4+ T cells from PBMCs. These receptors were taken from a human donor with multiple sclerosis.

The gene calls are TRBV11-3 and TRBJ2-1, with TRBD1 matching 12 bases. Germline CDR1 reads SGHNT; CDR2 reads YENEEA. The ends lost 5 bases at V and 7 bases at J; junction bases unmatched: 9. The CDR3 runs 16 residues. CDR3 protein: CASSPRDRGPGNEQFF. CDR3 bases: TGTGCCAGCAGCCCTAGGGACAGGGGGCCGGGTAATGAGCAGTTCTTC.

This chain joins TRBV20-1 and TRBJ2-3; 11 bases are a match to TRBD2. This CDR3 comprises 16 residues. V shed 0 bases and J 4 bases; nucleotides not matched to a gene: 6. Germline CDR1 reads DFQATT; CDR2 reads SNEGSKA (reference sequence). CDR3 DNA: TGCAGTGCTAGAGATCCTAGCGGGGGGCCTGCAGATACGCAGTATTTT. It yields the protein CSARDPSGGPADTQYF.

The chain links TRBV20-1 to TRBJ2-7; the D gene is possibly TRBD1 (6 bases). There are 16 residues in the CDR3. CDR1 and CDR2 from the germline V gene are DFQATT and SNEGSKA (reference sequence). V shed 1 base and J shed 0 bases, with 16 bases lying between them. In nucleotides, the CDR3 is TGCAGTGCTAGAGCCCGGGCAACAGGGAGCTCCTACGAGCAGTACTTC. It is translated as CSARARATGSSYEQYF.

The chain links TRBV6-1 to TRBJ2-1, with D possibly called TRBD1 or TRBD2 (5 bases each). Germline loops: CDR1 MNHNS, CDR2 SASEGT. The CDR3 spans 14 residues. Trimming shortened V by 6 bases and J by 2 bases, and 11 bases separated the two germline ends. CDR3 nucleotides: TGTGCCAGCAGGGGACGGATAGCCTACAATGAGCAGTTCTTC. It encodes CASRGRIAYNEQFF.

The chain combines TRBV29-1 with TRBJ2-3; no definite D call. V lost 2 bases, J lost 2 bases, and 5 bases lay in between. This CDR3 comprises 12 residues. The germline V gene encodes CDR1 SQVTM and CDR2 ANQGSEA. CDR3: CSVEIATDTQYF. The CDR3 region has the DNA TGCAGCGTTGAAATAGCCACAGATACGCAGTATTTT.

J is TRBJ2-1 and V is TRBV5-1; possible D gene TRBD1, 6 bases. V dropped 2 bases and J dropped 8 bases, with 8 bases sitting between them. The V gene's germline CDR1 is SGHRS and CDR2 YFSETQ. The CDR3 has 12 amino acids. CDR3 nucleotide sequence: TGCGCCAGCAGCTTTCAGGGGTATGAGCAGTTCTTC. It specifies CASSFQGYEQFF. Supplemented by reference TRBV5-1 and TRBJ2-1, the full variable domain reads KAGVTQTPRYLIKTRGQQVTLSCSPISGHRSVSWYQQTPGQGLQFLFEYFSETQRNKGNFPGRFSGRQFSNSRSEMNVSTLELGDSALYLCASSFQGYEQFFGPGTRLTVL.

The CDR3 sequence: CASSGLAGGHNEFF. CDR3 DNA sequence: TGTGCCAGCAGTGGACTAGCGGGGGGGCACAACGAGTTCTTC. The chain couples TRBV2 to TRBJ2-1, with 14 nucleotides matching TRBD2. There are 14 residues in the CDR3. CDR1 is SNHLY, CDR2 FYNNEI, per germline. With V trimmed by 4 bases and J by 14 bases, 7 bases remained unmatched.

This rearrangement joins TRBV12-3 or TRBV12-4 to TRBJ2-2, with TRBD2 as a possible D gene (5 bases). There are 16 residues in the CDR3. Between the trimmed V and J ends, which lost 10 bases and 7 bases, there was a span of 25 bases. CDR3 bases: TGTGCCACCTCCCCGGGGAGACACAGCCGGGTCGGGGAGCTGTTTTTT. Amino acids: CATSPGRHSRVGELFF.

The rearrangement links TRBV29-1 to TRBJ2-2; 12 bases agree with TRBD2. After removal of 7 bases from V and 4 bases from J, the junction contained 7 bases not matched to a gene. This CDR3 contains 15 residues. CDR1 and CDR2 (germline): SQVTM, ANQGSEA. CDR3 bases: TGCAGCGCGATGACTAGCGGGGGCCCCACCGGGGAGCTGTTTTTT. It encodes CSAMTSGGPTGELFF.

The chain couples TRBV7-9 to TRBJ2-3; D gene uncertain. V lost 4 bases to trimming and J lost 9 bases, with 11 bases between them. The CDR3 spans 12 residues. Per the germline V gene, CDR1 is SEHNR and CDR2 is FQNEAQ (reference sequence). The CDR3 DNA is TGTGCCAGCAGCTCCGAAGCGAGCACGCAGTATTTT. It yields the protein CASSSEASTQYF.

The CDR3 protein is CSASRPQGISKNIQYF. The CDR3 DNA follows: TGCAGTGCTTCGCGTCCACAGGGGATTTCCAAAAACATTCAGTACTTC. This chain links TRBV20-1 with TRBJ2-4; 7 bases map to TRBD1. The trim removed 5 bases at V and 2 bases at J, leaving 12 bases unmatched. The CDR3 loop spans 16 amino acids. In germline, CDR1 is DFQATT, CDR2 SNEGSKA (reference sequence).

The chain links TRBV18 to TRBJ2-5, with D unclear. The V and J ends lost 2 bases and 2 bases respectively, with 6 bases between them. Germline loops: CDR1 KGHSH, CDR2 LQKENI. CDR3 length: 13 residues. CDR3 nucleotides: TGTGCCAGCTCACCATGGGCTCAAGAGACCCAGTACTTC. Encoded protein: CASSPWAQETQYF.

The chain couples TRBV20-1 to TRBJ2-3; 8 positions match TRBD2. V shed 1 base and J 2 bases; nucleotides not matched to a gene: 11. Germline CDR1 is DFQATT and CDR2 is SNEGSKA (reference sequence). CDR3 length: 17 residues. CDR3 loop: CSARAGNSGAHTDTQYF. The CDR3 nucleotides are TGCAGTGCTAGAGCGGGAAATAGCGGGGCCCACACAGATACGCAGTATTTT.

This clonotype was found once. The chain links TRBV3-1 to TRBJ2-1; D might be TRBD2 (6 bases). The CDR3 is made up of 15 amino acids. Trimming left V 4 bases short and J 6 bases short, with 16 bases between. Germline CDR1 reads LGHDT; CDR2 reads YNNKEL (reference sequence). The CDR3 reads CASSPGLLRGNEQFF. DNA for the CDR3: TGTGCCAGCAGCCCGGGACTTCTAAGGGGCAATGAGCAGTTCTTC.

The J gene is TRBJ1-2, the V gene TRBV5-1; D perhaps matches TRBD1 (5 bases). CDR1 and CDR2 (germline): SGHRS, YFSETQ. The CDR3 is made up of 16 amino acids. The V end lost 5 bases, the J end lost 3 bases, and 20 bases lay between the germline ends. CDR3 in DNA: TGCGCCAGCAGTCTGGACACGGGTCAGGTCGACTATGGCTACACCTTC. Residues: CASSLDTGQVDYGYTF.

The J gene is TRBJ1-6, the V gene TRBV3-1; no reliable D call. CDR3 length: 17 residues. From germline, CDR1 is LGHDT and CDR2 YNNKEL (reference sequence). Trimming shortened V by 4 bases and J by 0 bases, and 13 bases separated the two germline ends. The CDR3 region is CASSRISRSSYNSPLHF. In DNA form, the CDR3 reads TGTGCCAGCAGCCGTATTTCCAGGAGCTCCTATAATTCACCCCTCCACTTT.

This chain uses TRBV3-1 with TRBJ1-6, with a weak D call TRBD1 (6 bases). Trimming took 3 bases from V and 4 from J, leaving 13 bases between them. This CDR3 is built from 16 residues. The germline gives CDR1 LGHDT, CDR2 YNNKEL (reference sequence). CDR3 protein: CASSHLDSSYNSPLHF. CDR3 in DNA: TGTGCCAGCAGCCACCTGGACAGTAGTTATAATTCACCCCTCCACTTT.

The chain carries TRBV9 and TRBJ1-3; tentatively, D is TRBD1 (5 bases). The germline CDR1 and CDR2 sequences are SGDLS and YYNGEE. This CDR3 is built from 17 residues. The V end lost 5 bases, the J end lost 0 bases, and 18 bases lay between the germline ends. The chain's CDR3 is CASSGGAGASSGNTIYF. CDR3 DNA: TGTGCCAGCAGTGGGGGAGCGGGCGCCTCCTCTGGAAACACCATATATTTT.

The chain recombines TRBV7-2 with TRBJ2-3; the D gene is possibly TRBD1 (6 bases). Germline CDR1 reads SGHTA; CDR2 reads FQGNSA. The CDR3 consists of 14 residues. V dropped 5 bases and J dropped 2 bases, with 11 bases sitting between them. The CDR3 sequence: CASSQGFLTDTQYF. The DNA for the CDR3 is TGTGCCAGCAGCCAGGGGTTTCTCACAGATACGCAGTATTTT.

This chain joins TRBV30 and TRBJ1-4; D unclear. Trimming took off 0 bases at V and 8 bases at J, with 7 bases between the two ends. The CDR3 length is 12 residues. Germline CDR1 GTSNPN, CDR2 SVGIG (reference sequence). The CDR3 DNA sequence: TGTGCCTGGAGTGTGGGAGAGGAAAAACTGTTTTTT. This sequence encodes CAWSVGEEKLFF.

The count of this clonotype is one. CDR3 bases: TGTGCCAGCATGCCAGGGCAGGGTGGAGAGACCCAGTACTTC. This translates into CASMPGQGGETQYF. The chain links TRBV3-1 to TRBJ2-5; possible D gene TRBD1, 5 bases. The ends were cut back, 7 bases at V and 4 bases at J, with 16 bases in the middle. The CDR3 loop spans 14 amino acids. Per the germline V gene, CDR1 is LGHDT and CDR2 is YNNKEL (reference sequence).

The rearrangement uses TRBV5-6 and TRBJ2-1; TRBD2 aligns across 7 bases. The germline V gene encodes CDR1 SGHDT and CDR2 YYEEEE. The CDR3 runs to 15 residues. V dropped 1 base and J dropped 4; count of bases not matched to a gene: 5. CDR3 sequence reads: CASSLSASGYNEQFF. The CDR3 DNA is TGTGCCAGCAGCTTGTCGGCTAGCGGTTACAATGAGCAGTTCTTC.

This chain connects TRBV5-1 to TRBJ2-1, with 8 bases matching TRBD2. The CDR3 contains 17 residues. Trimming at V came to 0 bases and at J to 6 bases, leaving 11 bases not matched to a gene. CDR1 is SGHRS, CDR2 YFSETQ, per germline. The CDR3 DNA reads TGCGCCAGCAGCTTGGGGGCCTGGCGGGGGGCCGCCAATGAGCAGTTCTTC. Protein product: CASSLGAWRGAANEQFF.

This clonotype came up a few times. The J gene is TRBJ2-2, the V gene TRBV12-3 or TRBV12-4, with TRBD2 as a possible D gene (5 bases). This CDR3 comprises 14 residues. V was clipped by 6 bases and J by 2 bases, with 10 bases between them. This CDR3 reads CASSPPGNTGELFF. In nucleotides, the CDR3 is TGTGCCAGCAGCCCCCCGGGAAACACCGGGGAGCTGTTTTTT.

This chain uses TRBV7-8 with TRBJ2-5; no clear D. The CDR3 spans 13 residues. CDR1 SGHVS and CDR2 FQNEAQ come from the germline V gene. Deletions cut 2 bases from V and 4 bases from J, with 8 bases between. The CDR3 sequence: CASSLTLLETQYF. The CDR3 DNA sequence: TGTGCCAGCAGCTTAACCCTCTTAGAGACCCAGTACTTC.